Shown below are 11 T cell receptor beta chains from a single sample sequenced in a study of T cell responses to AZD1222 COVID-19 vaccine. Repertoires were generated with immunoSEQ multiplex PCR, while TCRdb's copy carries only in-frame clones and drops some. The repertoire holds under 110,000 clones, with 75% to 90% as singletons. The input for sequencing was peripheral blood, taken on day 0 of AZD1222 vaccination. Receptors were obtained from an adult in good health.

This chain connects TRBV5-1 to TRBJ2-1; a weak D match, TRBD1 (5 bases). The V gene lost 4 bases and the J gene lost 0 bases, with 14 bases spanning the gap. Germline V gives CDR1 SGHRS, CDR2 YFSETQ. The CDR3 spans 16 residues. The CDR3 loop is CASSTRQTSSYNEQFF. In DNA form, the CDR3 reads TGCGCCAGCAGCACACGACAGACCAGCTCCTACAATGAGCAGTTCTTC.

The chain joins TRBV7-2 to TRBJ2-7, with 14 nucleotides matching TRBD2. The CDR3 runs 15 residues. After removal of 6 bases from V and 3 bases from J, the junction contained 4 bases not matched to a gene. Germline V gene sequence: CDR1 SGHTA, CDR2 FQGNSA. The CDR3 sequence is CASRGGLAGDYEQYF. DNA of the CDR3: TGTGCCAGCAGGGGGGGACTAGCGGGAGACTACGAGCAGTACTTC.

The chain joins TRBV5-1 to TRBJ1-1; TRBD1 matches at 7 bases. This CDR3 has 13 amino acids. Germline lookup yields CDR1 SGHRS and CDR2 YFSETQ. V trimming: 1 base; J trimming: 11 bases; junction bases outside the gene matches: 8. CDR3 nucleotides: TGCGCCAGCAGCTTGAAAGGGGGCGCGGCGGCTTTCTTT. Its protein product is CASSLKGGAAAFF.

The V call is TRBV9, the J call TRBJ2-7; no definite D call. Trimming stripped 0 bases from V and 2 bases from J, with 9 bases between. The CDR3 extends over 14 amino acids. Germline values: CDR1 SGDLS, CDR2 YYNGEE. The CDR3 DNA reads as TGTGCCAGCAGCGTAGGCGGAGCCACCTACGAGCAGTACTTC. Translated, it gives CASSVGGATYEQYF. Filled out from reference TRBV9 and TRBJ2-7, the complete variable domain reads DSGVTQTPKHLITATGQRVTLRCSPRSGDLSVYWYQQSLDQGLQFLIQYYNGEERAKGNILERFSAQQFPDLHSELNLSSLELGDSALYFCASSVGGATYEQYFGPGTRLTVT.

The chain joins TRBV27 to TRBJ2-5; D remains ambiguous. Germline V CDR1 and CDR2: MNHEY, SMNVEV (reference sequence). Trimming took off 6 bases at V and 10 bases at J, with 12 bases between the two ends. CDR3 length equals 11 residues. CDR3 sequence: CASSSGVNQYF. CDR3 bases: TGTGCCAGCAGCTCTGGTGTGAACCAGTACTTC.

The rearrangement uses TRBV23-1 and TRBJ1-5, with unresolved D. TRBV23-1 is sorted into the ORF group, with uncertain function. Trimming removed 3 bases from V and 6 bases from J, with 0 bases in between. The CDR3 runs to 10 residues. Here the CDR3 DNA reads TGCGCCAGCAGTCATCAGCCCCAGCATTTT. This translates into CASSHQPQHF.

This rearrangement joins TRBV23-1 to TRBJ1-2; D ambiguous. TRBV23-1 is an ORF, with its function uncertain. This CDR3 is built from 13 residues. Trimming removed 7 bases at V and 1 base at J, with 10 bases between. DNA for the CDR3: TGCGCCAGCATAGCCCCGGTTAACTATGGCTACACCTTC. Its protein is CASIAPVNYGYTF.

The chain combines TRBV18 with TRBJ2-7; 14 nucleotides agree with TRBD2. Germline loops: CDR1 KGHSH, CDR2 LQKENI. The CDR3 length is 16 residues. V lost 2 bases and J lost 6; bases outside the gene matches: 6. The CDR3 loop is CASSPVGTSGRGEQYF. The CDR3 nucleotides are TGTGCCAGCTCACCAGTCGGGACTAGCGGGAGAGGCGAGCAGTACTTC.

CDR3 residues: CSVGVRQNTEAFF. The CDR3 DNA reads as TGCAGCGTTGGTGTCAGGCAGAACACTGAAGCTTTCTTT. This sequence joins TRBV29-1 and TRBJ1-1; unclear D gene. Germline CDR1 and CDR2: SQVTM and ANQGSEA. The V end was cut by 4 bases, the J end by 1 base, with 10 bases between. The CDR3 covers 13 residues. Drawing the rest from reference TRBV29-1 and TRBJ1-1, the complete variable domain is SAVISQKPSRDICQRGTSLTIQCQVDSQVTMMFWYRQQPGQSLTLIATANQGSEATYESGFVIDKFPISRPNLTFSTLTVSNMSPEDSSIYLCSVGVRQNTEAFFGQGTRLTVV.

This clone was counted a few times. V usage is TRBV6-2 or TRBV6-3 and J usage is TRBJ2-7; 7 positions agree with TRBD1. Per the germline V gene, CDR1 is MNHEY and CDR2 is SVGEGT. There are 12 residues in the CDR3. The junction had 10 bases not matched to a gene; V was cut back by 5 bases and J by 12 bases. This CDR3 reads CASSLTGQELYF. CDR3 sequence (DNA): TGTGCCAGCAGTCTAACTGGACAGGAGTTGTACTTC.

The chain recombines TRBV19 with TRBJ1-2; D gene uncertain. Per the germline V gene, CDR1 is LNHDA and CDR2 is SQIVND (reference sequence). The CDR3 sequence is 14 residues long. V lost 5 bases to trimming and J lost 3 bases, with 13 bases between them. CDR3 amino acids: CASSVSSRDYGYTF. In DNA form, the CDR3 reads TGTGCCAGTAGTGTCTCCTCTCGCGACTATGGCTACACCTTC.